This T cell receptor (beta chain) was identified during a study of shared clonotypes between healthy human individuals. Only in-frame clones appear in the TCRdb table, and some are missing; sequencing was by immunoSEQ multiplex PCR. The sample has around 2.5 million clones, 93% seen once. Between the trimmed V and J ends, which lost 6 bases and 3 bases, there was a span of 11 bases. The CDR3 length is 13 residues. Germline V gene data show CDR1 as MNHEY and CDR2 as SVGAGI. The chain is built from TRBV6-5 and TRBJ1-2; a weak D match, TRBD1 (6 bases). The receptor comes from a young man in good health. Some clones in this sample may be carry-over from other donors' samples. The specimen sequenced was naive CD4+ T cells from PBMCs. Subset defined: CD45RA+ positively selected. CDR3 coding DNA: TGTGCCAGCAGATCCACAGGGTACTATGGCTACACCTTC. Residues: CASRSTGYYGYTF.